The sequence of this T cell receptor (beta chain) was determined in a study of blood T cell repertoires in COVID-19. About the research overall: Collection of acute and convalescent COVID-19 samples took place in the United States, Italy and Spain. T cells, B-cell-depleted T cells, or PBMCs supplied cDNA or gDNA.

This clone was seen a single time. The length of the CDR3 is 12 residues. The germline V gene encodes CDR1 MDHEN and CDR2 SYDVKM. The junction had 3 bases not matched to a gene; V was cut back by 5 bases and J by 9 bases. Authors' analysis steps: Nucleated cell counts were estimated from reference gene primer amplification. Some clones are missing from TCRdb's copy, which holds only in-frame ones; the method was immunoSEQ multiplex PCR. V and J calls and clone size are copied from that table; D and trimming were computed from the DNA. The data hold under 200,000 clones, with roughly 80% observed a single time.

The sample comprised peripheral blood. The origin of this receptor is a man between 65 and 79 years old with active or convalescent COVID-19. The chain combines TRBV28 with TRBJ2-4, with 8 positions matching TRBD2. The CDR3 here is CASSPTSVIQYF. In DNA, the CDR3 is TGTGCCAGCAGTCCGACTAGCGTCATTCAGTACTTC.